One sample yielded the 23 T cell receptor beta chains listed below, sequenced in a study of metastatic and nonmetastatic thyroid tumors. TCRdb re-analyzed the PCR reads using MiXCR. The table has roughly 28,000 clones, over 15% seen once. Treatment of any kind had been given to no patient before thyroid surgery. The specimen sequenced was blood. The receptors come from a female donor with papillary thyroid cancer or a benign thyroid nodule (not recorded which). Some clones in this sample may be carry-over from other donors' samples.

This clone was detected many times. The gene calls are TRBV18 and TRBJ1-1, with a weak D call TRBD1 (6 bases). The CDR3 spans 15 residues. V dropped 3 bases and J dropped 3 bases, with 14 bases sitting between them. The germline V gene has CDR1 KGHSH and CDR2 LQKENI. CDR3 region: CASSPLTNRDTEAFF. DNA of the CDR3: TGTGCCAGCTCACCGTTAACCAACAGGGACACTGAAGCTTTCTTT.

This clone was observed at least ten times. The CDR3 nucleotides are TGTGCCAGCAGTGGAACTAGCGGGAGTTCAGATACGCAGTATTTT. Protein product: CASSGTSGSSDTQYF. The genes are TRBV6-1 and TRBJ2-3, with 11 bases matching TRBD2. CDR3 size: 15 residues. Germline trimming cut 4 bases from V and 4 bases from J; bases unmatched to any gene: 4. Germline-derived CDR1 and CDR2 are MNHNS and SASEGT.

This clone was seen ten or more times. The V and J genes are TRBV27 and TRBJ2-3; D unclear. The CDR3 contains 13 residues. In germline, CDR1 is MNHEY, CDR2 SMNVEV (reference sequence). Trimming shortened V by 3 bases and J by 0 bases, and 4 bases separated the two germline ends. The CDR3 region has the DNA TGTGCCAGCAGTTTCCTGAGCACAGATACGCAGTATTTT. This codes for CASSFLSTDTQYF.

There are many counts of this clone. The rearrangement links TRBV5-1 to TRBJ2-5, with a tentative D call TRBD2 (6 bases). CDR1 and CDR2 (germline): SGHRS, YFSETQ. This CDR3 has 14 residues. V was clipped by 4 bases and J by 5 bases, with 15 bases between them. CDR3 sequence reads: CASSTGEVGETQYF. In DNA form, the CDR3 reads TGCGCCAGCAGCACCGGGGAGGTCGGGGAGACCCAGTACTTC.

There are many counts of this clone. The chain couples TRBV6-1 to TRBJ2-3; 11 positions match TRBD2. This CDR3 is 16 amino acids long. CDR1 is MNHNS, CDR2 SASEGT, per germline. After removal of 6 bases from V and 4 bases from J, the junction contained 9 bases not matched to a gene. The CDR3 DNA reads TGTGCCAGCAGCAAAGGCACTAGCGGGAGCCCAGATACGCAGTATTTT. It is translated as CASSKGTSGSPDTQYF.

V gene TRBV6-6 combines with J gene TRBJ2-3; perhaps TRBD2 as D (6 bases). CDR1 is MNHNY and CDR2 is SVGAGI in the germline V gene (reference sequence). The CDR3 covers 18 residues. Trimming removed 7 bases at V and 1 base at J, with 24 bases between. The CDR3 loop is CASKLLEGGPGGTDTQYF. The CDR3 DNA reads TGTGCCAGCAAACTACTAGAAGGAGGGCCGGGAGGCACAGATACGCAGTATTTT.

Comments on this clone: A read error may be the cause here, since a much bigger clone is one base away. The rearrangement links TRBV5-4 to TRBJ2-1; 7 bases are a match to TRBD2. This CDR3 contains 14 residues. Germline V lookup: CDR1 SGHNT, CDR2 YYREEE (reference sequence). The V and J ends lost 4 bases and 7 bases, in that order; junction bases with no gene match: 8. In DNA, the CDR3 is TGTGCCAGCAGCCGGGGCGGGAGAGCAAATGAGCAGTTCTTC. Its translation: CASSRGGRANEQFF. Looking up the rest from reference TRBV5-4 and TRBJ2-1 gives the full variable domain: ETGVTQSPTHLIKTRGQQVTLRCSSQSGHNTVSWYQQALGQGPQFIFQYYREEENGRGNFPPRFSGLQFPNYSSELNVNALELDDSALYLCASSRGGRANEQFFGPGTRLTVL.

The table lists this clone with many counts. The V and J genes are TRBV12-3 or TRBV12-4 and TRBJ1-6; unclear D gene. The CDR3 is 12 residues long. V lost 2 bases and J lost 7, with 3 bases in between. In nucleotides, the CDR3 is TGTGCCAGCAGTTTACGGAATTCACCCCTCCACTTT. Its protein is CASSLRNSPLHF.

In this sample, this clone turned up many times. The chain links TRBV24-1 to TRBJ2-3; the D is unclear. V gave up 6 bases and J gave up 5 bases, with 17 bases separating them. The CDR3 covers 15 residues. CDR1 is KGHDR, CDR2 SFDVKD, per germline. CDR3 in amino acids: CATSTSTPEKDTQYF. The CDR3 DNA reads as TGTGCCACCAGTACGTCAACCCCGGAGAAAGATACGCAGTATTTT.

This clone came up many times. V and J are TRBV6-1 and TRBJ2-1; weak D call: TRBD2 (6 bases). The CDR3 covers 16 residues. V was trimmed by 7 bases and J by 1 base, leaving 17 bases between them. Germline loops: CDR1 MNHNS, CDR2 SASEGT. In nucleotides, the CDR3 is TGTGCCAGCAAGGGGACTTCGTCTAAGTCCTACAATGAGCAGTTCTTC. Protein: CASKGTSSKSYNEQFF.

This clone has ten or more counts. The chain is built from TRBV2 and TRBJ2-7; 13 bases are a match to TRBD2. After removal of 1 base from V and 7 bases from J, the junction contained 7 bases not matched to a gene. The germline gives CDR1 SNHLY, CDR2 FYNNEI. CDR3 length: 16 residues. The CDR3: CASSEVRLAGGGEQYF. In DNA form, the CDR3 reads TGTGCCAGCAGTGAAGTTCGACTAGCGGGAGGCGGGGAGCAGTACTTC. Full variable domain (outside the CDR3, taken from reference TRBV2 and TRBJ2-7): EPEVTQTPSHQVTQMGQEVILRCVPISNHLYFYWYRQILGQKVEFLVSFYNNEISEKSEIFDDQFSVERPDGSNFTLKIRSTKLEDSAMYFCASSEVRLAGGGEQYFGPGTRLTVT.

This clone was seen ten or more times. This chain joins TRBV6-6 and TRBJ2-3, with D tentatively TRBD2 (6 bases). Germline CDR1 MNHNY, CDR2 SVGAGI (reference sequence). The CDR3 consists of 16 residues. Trimming shortened V by 3 bases and J by 2 bases, and 15 bases separated the two germline ends. CDR3 sequence (DNA): TGTGCCAGCAGTTATCGGAGCGGGCACACCACAGATACGCAGTATTTT. Residues: CASSYRSGHTTDTQYF.

This clone has at least ten counts. The chain couples TRBV29-1 to TRBJ1-2, with D tentatively TRBD1 (6 bases). In germline, CDR1 is SQVTM, CDR2 ANQGSEA. The V and J ends lost 4 bases and 2 bases respectively, with 11 bases between them. The CDR3 runs to 13 residues. The CDR3 sequence is CSVAGRGNYGYTF. In nucleotides, the CDR3 is TGCAGCGTTGCGGGGAGGGGGAACTATGGCTACACCTTC.

This clone ranks as medium-sized. This rearrangement joins TRBV20-1 to TRBJ2-7; unclear D gene. Germline CDR1 DFQATT, CDR2 SNEGSKA (reference sequence). Trimming took off 3 bases at V and 2 bases at J, with 5 bases between the two ends. The CDR3 loop spans 11 amino acids. CDR3 protein: CSARTTYEQYF. DNA for the CDR3: TGCAGTGCTAGGACAACCTACGAGCAGTACTTC.

At least ten counts were recorded for this clone. The chain uses TRBV27 and TRBJ2-1, with 12 bases matching TRBD2. Trimming removed 3 bases from V and 9 bases from J; junction bases left unmatched: 6. The CDR3 loop spans 15 amino acids. Per the germline V gene, CDR1 is MNHEY and CDR2 is SMNVEV (reference sequence). CDR3 sequence (DNA): TGTGCCAGCAGTTTTGGGCTAGCGGGAGGGAGTGAGCAGTTCTTC. This codes for CASSFGLAGGSEQFF.

This clone occurred many times. The chain combines TRBV9 with TRBJ2-1; TRBD1 might be the D (6 bases). CDR3 length: 15 amino acids. Germline V CDR1 and CDR2: SGDLS, YYNGEE. Trimming took 3 bases from V and 2 from J, leaving 12 bases between them. The CDR3 nucleotides are TGTGCCAGCAGCGATGAGACAGGTCCCTACAATGAGCAGTTCTTC. It codes for CASSDETGPYNEQFF.

This clone was observed at least ten times. The chain links TRBV7-2 to TRBJ2-1; D is undetermined. The CDR3 covers 10 residues. The V end lost 4 bases, the J end lost 10 bases, and 5 bases lay between the germline ends. From germline, CDR1 is SGHTA and CDR2 FQGNSA. Here the CDR3 reads CASSSVEQFF. CDR3 bases: TGTGCCAGCAGCTCCGTGGAGCAGTTCTTC.

Ten or more counts support this clone. The chain recombines TRBV4-1 with TRBJ2-1; D possibly corresponds to TRBD2 (6 bases). This CDR3 contains 18 residues. CDR1 and CDR2 from the germline V gene are MGHRA and YSYEKL. V gave up 3 bases and J gave up 8 bases, with 26 bases separating them. The CDR3 protein is CASSHRDSFRGVSDEQFF. CDR3 DNA sequence: TGCGCCAGCAGCCACCGGGACTCCTTCAGAGGGGTTTCTGATGAGCAGTTCTTC.

A remark on this clone: A read error may produce the germline difference seen at one junction end. The rearrangement joins TRBV28 to TRBJ1-5; D unresolved. In germline, CDR1 is MDHEN, CDR2 SYDVKM. The CDR3 is made up of 14 amino acids. CDR3 DNA sequence: TGTGCCAGCAGTTTAGGCCTGGGGAGCCAGACCCAGCACTTT. Its protein is CASSLGLGSQTQHF.

At least ten counts were recorded for this clone. The V and J genes are TRBV6-1 and TRBJ1-3; D may be TRBD1 (5 bases). The CDR3 extends over 13 amino acids. From germline, CDR1 is MNHNS and CDR2 SASEGT. The V gene lost 5 bases and the J gene lost 8 bases, with 13 bases spanning the gap. CDR3 nucleotides: TGTGCCAGCAGTTCGGGTCGCAGGGACACCATATATTTT. As protein: CASSSGRRDTIYF.

This clone occurred a few times. CDR3 DNA sequence: TGTGCCAGCAGTCGCCTGAGGGAGACCCAGTACTTC. Protein sequence: CASSRLRETQYF. V is TRBV6-1 and J is TRBJ2-5; D unresolved. This CDR3 has 12 amino acids. Per germline, CDR1 MNHNS and CDR2 SASEGT. Trimming took 5 bases from V and 5 from J, leaving 9 bases between them.

This clone has ten or more counts. The chain links TRBV5-1 to TRBJ2-2; the D is unclear. The length of the CDR3 is 15 residues. V was clipped by 4 bases and J by 0 bases, with 10 bases between them. Germline V CDR1 and CDR2: SGHRS, YFSETQ. The DNA for the CDR3 is TGCGCCAGCAGCAGGACCGCCCCGAACACCGGGGAGCTGTTTTTT. Its translation: CASSRTAPNTGELFF.

This clone showed up just a few times. The rearrangement uses TRBV7-9 and TRBJ1-2; perhaps TRBD1 as D (6 bases). CDR1 SEHNR and CDR2 FQNEAQ come from the germline V gene (reference sequence). The CDR3 consists of 11 residues. The V and J ends lost 5 bases and 10 bases respectively, with 11 bases between them. The CDR3 region is CASSLQGVYTF. The CDR3 coding sequence is TGTGCCAGCAGCCTACAGGGTGTCTACACCTTC.